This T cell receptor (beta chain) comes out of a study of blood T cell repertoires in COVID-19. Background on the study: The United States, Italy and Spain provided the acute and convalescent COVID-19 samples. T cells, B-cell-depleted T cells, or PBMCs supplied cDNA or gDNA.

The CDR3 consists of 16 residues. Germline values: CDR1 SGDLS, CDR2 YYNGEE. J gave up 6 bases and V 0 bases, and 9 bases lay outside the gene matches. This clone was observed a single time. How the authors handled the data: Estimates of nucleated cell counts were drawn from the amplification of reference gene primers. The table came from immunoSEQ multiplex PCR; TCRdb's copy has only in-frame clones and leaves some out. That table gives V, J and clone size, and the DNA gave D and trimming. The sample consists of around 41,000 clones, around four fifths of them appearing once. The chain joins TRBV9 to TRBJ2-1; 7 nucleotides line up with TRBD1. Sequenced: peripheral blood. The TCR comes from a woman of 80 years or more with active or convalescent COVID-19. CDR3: CASSVGGDRVVNEQFF. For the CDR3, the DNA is TGTGCCAGCAGCGTAGGTGGCGACAGGGTTGTCAATGAGCAGTTCTTC.